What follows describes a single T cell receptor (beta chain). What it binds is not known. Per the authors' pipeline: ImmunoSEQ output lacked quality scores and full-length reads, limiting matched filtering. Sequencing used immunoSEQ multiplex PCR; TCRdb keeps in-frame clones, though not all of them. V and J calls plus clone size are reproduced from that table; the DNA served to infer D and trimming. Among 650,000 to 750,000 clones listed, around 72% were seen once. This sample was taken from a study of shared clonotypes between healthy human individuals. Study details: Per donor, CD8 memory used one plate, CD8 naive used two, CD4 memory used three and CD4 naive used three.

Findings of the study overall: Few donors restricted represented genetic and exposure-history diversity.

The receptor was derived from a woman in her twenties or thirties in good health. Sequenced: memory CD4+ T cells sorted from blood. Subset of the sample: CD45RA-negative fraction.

The CDR3 region has the DNA TGTGCCAGTAGTATAGAAAACTTCGGCGGGATTAACACAGATACGCAGTATTTT. Its protein product is CASSIENFGGINTDTQYF. The genes are TRBV19 and TRBJ2-3; weak D call: TRBD2 (6 bases). Germline V gene lookup returns CDR1 LNHDA and CDR2 SQIVND (reference sequence). Trimming took 0 bases from V and 2 from J, leaving 18 bases between them. There are 18 residues in the CDR3.